The 30 T cell receptor beta chains presented below share a single source sample, sequenced in a study of vaccination effects on CD4 cells after COVID-19. ViraFEST used viral peptide pools to expand antigen-specific CD4+ T cells before sequencing. Following an approximately ten-day culture, CD4+ T cells were purified. PCR-confirmed SARS-CoV-2 infection occurred in the person between March and December 2020. TCRdb keeps only in-frame clones here, not all; method: immunoSEQ multiplex PCR. The data contain some 56,000 clones, around 80% of them singletons. Antigens of these TCRs are unknown. This specimen was CD4+ T cells from PBMCs cultured with HIV peptides, taken before COVID-19 vaccination. Subset reported: HIV-1 Nef peptide pool negative control/reference culture. These receptors were collected from a human donor who had a prior SARS-CoV-2 infection.

This rearrangement joins TRBV15 to TRBJ2-1, with D perhaps given as TRBD1 or TRBD2 (5 bases each). CDR3 length: 15 residues. The germline V gene encodes CDR1 LNHNV and CDR2 YYDKDF (reference sequence). V lost 10 bases and J 2 bases, leaving 18 bases between the germline ends. The CDR3 reads CAIRQLGAPYNEQFF. In DNA form, the CDR3 reads TGTGCCATCCGCCAGCTCGGGGCACCCTACAATGAGCAGTTCTTC.

The chain uses TRBV7-8 and TRBJ2-1, with TRBD2 matching over 10 bases. Looked up from germline, CDR1 is SGHVS and CDR2 is FQNEAQ. V lost 5 bases and J lost 3; bases outside the gene matches: 4. The CDR3 covers 15 residues. DNA for the CDR3: TGTGCCAGCAGCCCCACTAGCGGGATCTACAATGAGCAGTTCTTC. Amino acids: CASSPTSGIYNEQFF.

The chain uses TRBV2 and TRBJ1-1, with D maybe TRBD1 (6 bases). The V end was cut by 5 bases, the J end by 5 bases, with 18 bases between. There are 15 residues in the CDR3. Germline CDR1 and CDR2: SNHLY and FYNNEI. The CDR3 is CASSIQGGGLTEAFF. The CDR3 DNA is TGTGCCAGCAGTATACAGGGTGGGGGATTGACTGAAGCTTTCTTT.

This clone was counted between two and nine times. This chain uses TRBV4-2 with TRBJ1-2, with D uncertain. The V end lost 4 bases, the J end lost 4 bases, and 10 bases lay between the germline ends. CDR1 and CDR2 (germline): LGHNA, YNFKEQ. This CDR3 has 13 residues. The CDR3: CASSLPRSYGYTF. The CDR3 DNA reads TGTGCCAGCAGCCTACCCAGGTCCTATGGCTACACCTTC.

V is TRBV6-5 and J is TRBJ2-6; 8 nucleotides match TRBD2. The CDR3 contains 14 residues. V gave up 8 bases and J gave up 3 bases; unmatched junction bases: 3. CDR1 MNHEY and CDR2 SVGAGI come from the germline V gene. CDR3 bases: TGTGCCAGCGGCGGGGGGCTTGGGGCCAACGTCCTGACTTTC. This gives the protein CASGGGLGANVLTF.

The chain combines TRBV4-3 with TRBJ2-3; TRBD2 agrees at 13 bases. CDR3 size: 18 residues. CDR1 is LGHNA, CDR2 YSLEER, per germline. The ends lost 0 bases at V and 5 bases at J; junction bases unmatched: 8. CDR3 in amino acids: CASSQETSGRVSKDTQYF. The CDR3, as DNA: TGCGCCAGCAGCCAAGAAACTAGCGGGAGGGTTAGTAAAGATACGCAGTATTTT.

The chain recombines TRBV24-1 with TRBJ1-1, with D possibly matching TRBD1 (6 bases). This CDR3 region has 15 residues. The V gene's germline CDR1 is KGHDR and CDR2 SFDVKD. V was trimmed by 4 bases and J by 3 bases, leaving 14 bases between them. CDR3 protein: CATSDEDSQDTEAFF. In DNA form, the CDR3 reads TGTGCCACCAGTGACGAGGACAGCCAAGACACTGAAGCTTTCTTT.

The CDR3 DNA follows: TGTGCCAGCAGCCTTCTGCGGGATATCGCCTACAATGAGCAGTTCTTC. This encodes CASSLLRDIAYNEQFF. The chain combines TRBV14 with TRBJ2-1; D perhaps matches TRBD2 (6 bases). In germline, CDR1 is SGHDN, CDR2 FVKESK. The CDR3 length is 16 residues. V was pared by 4 bases and J by 2 bases, with 15 bases between.

The chain links TRBV6-5 to TRBJ1-1; D might be TRBD1 (5 bases). The CDR3 has 13 amino acids. Germline lookup yields CDR1 MNHEY and CDR2 SVGAGI. Deletions cut 6 bases from V and 8 bases from J, with 16 bases between. CDR3 in DNA: TGTGCCAGCAGACGCGGGACGGTGGGGGAAGCTTTCTTT. Translated, it gives CASRRGTVGEAFF.

The CDR3 coding sequence is TGTGCCAGCAGCTCCCTCGCGTCAGGGAGGGTGGGCACTGAAGCTTTCTTT. It specifies CASSSLASGRVGTEAFF. The chain uses TRBV9 and TRBJ1-1; possible D gene TRBD1, 5 bases. This CDR3 region has 17 residues. Germline V gene sequence: CDR1 SGDLS, CDR2 YYNGEE. Between the trimmed V and J ends, which lost 4 bases and 4 bases, there was a span of 23 bases.

The chain employs TRBV5-4 and TRBJ2-5; D is perhaps TRBD1 or TRBD2 (5 bases each). The CDR3 runs 15 residues. The germline gives CDR1 SGHNT, CDR2 YYREEE (reference sequence). With 4 bases removed from V and 1 base from J, the gap between germline ends came to 14 bases. The CDR3: CASSEGPRGQETQYF. The CDR3 DNA reads TGTGCCAGCAGCGAGGGACCTCGGGGCCAAGAGACCCAGTACTTC.

The V gene is TRBV2, the J gene TRBJ1-4; D is perhaps TRBD1 (6 bases). The CDR3 has 12 residues. V lost 8 bases and J 7 bases, leaving 11 bases between the germline ends. The germline CDR1 and CDR2 sequences are SNHLY and FYNNEI. The CDR3: CASHRDLEKLFF. DNA of the CDR3: TGTGCCAGCCACAGGGACCTTGAAAAACTGTTTTTT.

This chain connects TRBV6-5 to TRBJ2-7; 10 bases are shared with TRBD1. Germline lookup yields CDR1 MNHEY and CDR2 SVGAGI. This CDR3 has 13 residues. Trimming took 5 bases from V and 3 from J; bases not matched to a gene: 1. The CDR3 sequence: CASSRDRGYEQYF. In nucleotides, the CDR3 is TGTGCCAGCAGTCGGGACAGGGGCTACGAGCAGTACTTC.

The chain combines TRBV18 with TRBJ2-5; possibly TRBD1 for D (6 bases). CDR1 is KGHSH and CDR2 is LQKENI in the germline V gene. The V gene lost 3 bases and the J gene lost 5 bases, with 16 bases spanning the gap. The CDR3 sequence is 15 residues long. Here the CDR3 reads CASSPASGVRETQYF. CDR3 DNA: TGTGCCAGCTCACCCGCCTCAGGGGTGAGGGAGACCCAGTACTTC.

The chain couples TRBV9 to TRBJ2-1; a possible D gene is TRBD1 (6 bases). The germline gives CDR1 SGDLS, CDR2 YYNGEE. The CDR3 runs to 14 residues. V shed 1 base and J shed 9 bases, with 14 bases lying between them. The CDR3 is CASSVTLFRGEQFF. CDR3 nucleotide sequence: TGTGCCAGCAGCGTAACCCTGTTCAGGGGTGAGCAGTTCTTC.

The V gene is TRBV2, the J gene TRBJ1-1; D is unclear. This CDR3 has 14 amino acids. The V and J ends lost 2 bases and 0 bases respectively, with 7 bases between them. CDR1 and CDR2 from the germline V gene are SNHLY and FYNNEI. The CDR3 here is CASSEYGLNTEAFF. Written as DNA, the CDR3 is TGTGCCAGCAGTGAATATGGTTTGAACACTGAAGCTTTCTTT.

This chain joins TRBV11-3 and TRBJ1-6, with 7 bases matching TRBD1. The CDR3 consists of 14 residues. Per the germline V gene, CDR1 is SGHNT and CDR2 is YENEEA. After removal of 0 bases from V and 8 bases from J, the junction contained 1 base not matched to a gene. This CDR3 reads CASSLEGGDSPLHF. CDR3 sequence (DNA): TGTGCCAGCAGCTTAGAAGGGGGCGATTCACCCCTCCACTTT. Together with reference TRBV11-3 and TRBJ1-6, the CDR3 gives the full variable domain: EAGVVQSPRYKIIEKKQPVAFWCNPISGHNTLYWYLQNLGQGPELLIRYENEEAVDDSQLPKDRFSAERLKGVDSTLKIQPAELGDSAVYLCASSLEGGDSPLHFGNGTRLTVT.

The chain has TRBV11-2 and TRBJ2-7, with D tentatively TRBD2 (5 bases). The CDR3 runs to 12 residues. V shed 2 bases and J shed 7 bases, with 9 bases lying between them. Germline V gives CDR1 SGHAT, CDR2 FQNNGV. CDR3 nucleotides: TGTGCCAGCAGCTTACCTAGAGGGGAGCAGTACTTC. Residues: CASSLPRGEQYF.

The chain uses TRBV29-1 and TRBJ2-7; possible D gene TRBD1, 5 bases. CDR1 SQVTM and CDR2 ANQGSEA come from the germline V gene. The CDR3 runs to 11 residues. V lost 8 bases to trimming and J lost 5 bases, with 13 bases between them. The CDR3 region has the DNA TGCAGCACCCGAAGGGGAAACGAGCAGTACTTC. This translates into CSTRRGNEQYF.

This clone appeared once. This chain uses TRBV7-9 with TRBJ1-2; D ambiguous. Germline V gene lookup returns CDR1 SEHNR and CDR2 FQNEAQ (reference sequence). The CDR3 totals 14 residues. Trimming stripped 6 bases from V and 6 bases from J, with 17 bases between. The CDR3: CASSSRTLEDGYTF. The CDR3 nucleotides read TGTGCCAGCAGTTCACGGACGCTAGAGGATGGCTACACCTTC.

This clone was counted between two and nine times. The V call is TRBV30, the J call TRBJ1-3, with 8 bases lining up with TRBD1. The V gene's germline CDR1 is GTSNPN and CDR2 SVGIG (reference sequence). V lost 7 bases, J lost 8 bases, and 7 bases stayed unmatched. This CDR3 comprises 12 residues. DNA for the CDR3: TGTGCCTTCACAGGGGGGACTCACACCATATATTTT. It codes for CAFTGGTHTIYF. Full variable domain (missing parts from reference TRBV30 and TRBJ1-3): SQTIHQWPATLVQPVGSPLSLECTVEGTSNPNLYWYRQAAGRGLQLLFYSVGIGQISSEVPQNLSASRPQDRQFILSSKKLLLSDSGFYLCAFTGGTHTIYFGEGSWLTVV.

This clone showed up just a few times. The chain carries TRBV11-3 and TRBJ2-7, with 8 bases aligning to TRBD2. CDR1 and CDR2 (germline): SGHNT, YENEEA. CDR3 size: 15 residues. Losses at the gene ends were 3 bases for V and 1 base for J; bases not matched to a gene: 5. CDR3 nucleotides: TGTGCCAGCAGCTTCTTGTTAGCGGGATCCTACGAGCAGTACTTC. It yields the protein CASSFLLAGSYEQYF.

The chain joins TRBV24-1 to TRBJ2-1, with 7 bases matching TRBD2. V dropped 4 bases and J dropped 7; count of bases not matched to a gene: 3. This CDR3 spans 13 amino acids. Germline V lookup: CDR1 KGHDR, CDR2 SFDVKD. The CDR3 is CATSDSGANEQFF. In DNA form, the CDR3 reads TGTGCCACCAGTGACAGCGGGGCGAATGAGCAGTTCTTC.

The CDR3 loop is CASSYQGGANYGYTF. CDR3 in DNA: TGTGCCAGCAGTTACCAGGGAGGGGCGAACTATGGCTACACCTTC. The chain uses TRBV28 and TRBJ1-2; D is perhaps TRBD1 (5 bases). This CDR3 region has 15 residues. Germline CDR1 MDHEN, CDR2 SYDVKM. V lost 4 bases to trimming and J lost 2 bases, with 14 bases between them.

The V call is TRBV28, the J call TRBJ2-5; D uncertain. The germline CDR1 and CDR2 sequences are MDHEN and SYDVKM. V dropped 5 bases and J dropped 1 base, with 8 bases sitting between them. This CDR3 comprises 13 residues. The CDR3 nucleotides are TGTGCCAGCAGTCTGGACGCCCAAGAGACCCAGTACTTC. It is translated as CASSLDAQETQYF.

V and J are TRBV6-5 and TRBJ1-2; maybe TRBD1 (6 bases). CDR1 and CDR2 (germline): MNHEY, SVGAGI. Trimming shortened V by 3 bases and J by 8 bases, and 16 bases separated the two germline ends. The CDR3 contains 14 residues. CDR3 protein: CASSYSPGAPGYTF. Here the CDR3 DNA reads TGTGCCAGCAGTTATAGCCCAGGGGCGCCGGGCTACACCTTC.

The chain uses TRBV2 and TRBJ1-1; no definite D call. CDR1 and CDR2 from the germline V gene are SNHLY and FYNNEI. CDR3 length: 15 amino acids. Trimming cost V 4 bases and J 4 bases, with 16 bases left between them. The CDR3 loop reads CASSVRTVWVTEAFF. DNA of the CDR3: TGTGCCAGCAGTGTCCGAACGGTTTGGGTCACTGAAGCTTTCTTT.

This clone was detected only once. The chain is built from TRBV7-2 and TRBJ2-7; D assignment may be TRBD1 or TRBD2 (5 bases each). There are 15 residues in the CDR3. Germline loops: CDR1 SGHTA, CDR2 FQGNSA. Deletions cut 4 bases from V and 4 bases from J, with 17 bases between. The CDR3 region is CASSYWGPDAYEQYF. The CDR3 DNA is TGTGCCAGCAGCTATTGGGGACCCGACGCTTACGAGCAGTACTTC. Drawing the rest from reference TRBV7-2 and TRBJ2-7, the complete variable domain is GAGVSQSPSNKVTEKGKDVELRCDPISGHTALYWYRQSLGQGLEFLIYFQGNSAPDKSGLPSDRFSAERTGGSVSTLTIQRTQQEDSAVYLCASSYWGPDAYEQYFGPGTRLTVT.

This clone has just one count. The V and J genes are TRBV7-2 and TRBJ2-1; no clear D gene. The CDR3 is made up of 15 amino acids. Trimming shortened V by 5 bases and J by 5 bases, and 16 bases separated the two germline ends. Germline V CDR1 and CDR2: SGHTA, FQGNSA. CDR3 in amino acids: CASSPVQILDNEQFF. In DNA, the CDR3 is TGTGCCAGCAGCCCAGTGCAAATCCTAGACAATGAGCAGTTCTTC.

The rearrangement links TRBV20-1 to TRBJ2-1, with unresolved D. CDR3 length: 13 residues. Trimming shortened V by 3 bases and J by 4 bases, and 10 bases separated the two germline ends. The germline CDR1 and CDR2 sequences are DFQATT and SNEGSKA (reference sequence). CDR3 amino acids: CSASESAYNEQFF. For the CDR3, the DNA is TGCAGTGCTAGTGAGTCAGCGTACAATGAGCAGTTCTTC.